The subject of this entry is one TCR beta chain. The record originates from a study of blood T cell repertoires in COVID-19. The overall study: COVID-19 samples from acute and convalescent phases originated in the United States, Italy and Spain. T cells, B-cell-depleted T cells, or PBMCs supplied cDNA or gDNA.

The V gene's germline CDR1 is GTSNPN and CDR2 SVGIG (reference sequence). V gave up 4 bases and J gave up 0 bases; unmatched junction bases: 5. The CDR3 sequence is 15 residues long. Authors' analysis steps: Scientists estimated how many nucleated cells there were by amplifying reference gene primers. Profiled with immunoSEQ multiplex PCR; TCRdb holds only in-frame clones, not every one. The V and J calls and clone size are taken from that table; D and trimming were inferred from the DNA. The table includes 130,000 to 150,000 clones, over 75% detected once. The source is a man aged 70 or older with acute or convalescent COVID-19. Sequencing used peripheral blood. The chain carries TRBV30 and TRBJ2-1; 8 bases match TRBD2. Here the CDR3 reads CAWTAGASSYNEQFF. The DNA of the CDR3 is TGTGCCTGGACAGCGGGAGCGAGCTCCTACAATGAGCAGTTCTTC.